This T cell receptor beta chain was recovered during a study of T cell repertoires in cytomegalovirus infection. Study-level information: Peptides in the study included HLA-C-restricted and HLA-B-restricted CMV epitopes.

Each CDR3 protein is one row after TCRdb ran MiXCR on the reads. Of about 920,000 distinct CDR3 sequences listed, more than 25% are singletons. This clonotype turned up a few times. The antigen remains undetermined. The source of this sequence is a human donor in good health (CMV status not recorded). Some clones in this sample may be carry-over from other donors' samples. The material was cultured CD8+ T cells from PBMCs, obtained from culture after CMV antigen stimulation.

DNA for the CDR3: TGTGCCATCGGGACTAACTCTTACCAAGAGACCCAGTACTTC. Encoded protein: CAIGTNSYQETQYF. J is TRBJ2-5 and V is TRBV7-9; 7 bases are shared with TRBD2. Germline CDR1 SEHNR, CDR2 FQNEAQ (reference sequence). Trimming removed 10 bases from V and 0 bases from J; junction bases left unmatched: 8. This CDR3 contains 14 residues.